The source of this TCR beta chain is a study of shared clonotypes between healthy human individuals. The V gene end was trimmed by 6 bases and the J gene end by 0 bases; junction bases not matched to a gene: 5. Germline CDR1 and CDR2: MNHNS and SASEGT. The CDR3 runs 15 residues. Naive CD8 cells were CD45RO-negative, positively selected for CCR7, excluding terminally differentiated effector memory CD45RA+ cells. Data came from immunoSEQ multiplex PCR; TCRdb stores just in-frame clones and leaves some out. Here the sample spans some 630,000 clones, roughly 96% being singletons. Notes on the study in general: Some clonotypes were shared by all four sorted-subset donors, while others were not shared. The non-shared ones had lower generation probabilities than the shared ones.

This clone was recorded only once. What it binds is unknown. Sequencing was done on a sample of naive CD8+ T cells sorted from blood. The V call is TRBV6-1, the J call TRBJ2-1, with 7 bases fitting TRBD1. The receptor was derived from a woman in her 30s in good health. CDR3 amino acids: CASRMDRSSYNEQFF. For the CDR3, the DNA is TGTGCCAGCAGAATGGACAGGAGCTCCTACAATGAGCAGTTCTTC.